The sequence of this T cell receptor beta chain was determined in a study of blood T cell repertoires in COVID-19. Trimming stripped 4 bases from V and 7 bases from J, with 7 bases between. This CDR3 spans 12 amino acids. The germline V gene encodes CDR1 MGHRA and CDR2 YSYEKL. Generated by immunoSEQ multiplex PCR, the TCRdb table keeps only in-frame clones and is missing some. The table has some 400,000 clones, about 89% seen once. Recruitment covered roughly 22 US areas and drew participants whose ages spanned about 18 to 90 years. In the 2 weeks before study entry, exposed participants met a COVID-19 case, which was PCR-confirmed or clinician-diagnosed.

Sequenced sample: PBMCs or T cells enriched from blood (not recorded which). V gene TRBV4-1 combines with J gene TRBJ1-4; D is unclear. This clonotype was sampled from a woman in her thirties or forties who had been exposed to COVID-19. CDR3 nucleotides: TGCGCCAGCAGCCCGCCGGTTGAAAAACTGTTTTTT. Residues: CASSPPVEKLFF.